The 17 T cell receptor beta chains in this list originate from one sample, sequenced in a study of OX40 agonist ivuxolimab in advanced cancers. Method: immunoSEQ multiplex PCR; TCRdb's copy keeps in-frame clones and lacks some. The table has around 64,000 clones, roughly 92% seen once. The sequenced sample was CD4+ or CD8+ T cells sorted from blood, obtained in a trial of the OX40 agonist ivuxolimab. Receptors were obtained from an adult with an advanced solid tumor such as melanoma, head and neck, liver or kidney cancer.

The chain couples TRBV11-2 to TRBJ1-5; 7 positions agree with TRBD1. V was pared by 5 bases and J by 7 bases, with 5 bases of the junction left unmatched. Germline V gene data show CDR1 as SGHAT and CDR2 as FQNNGV. The CDR3 has 13 amino acids. CDR3 DNA sequence: TGTGCCAGCAGCCCGACAGGGTGGCAGCCCCAGCATTTT. Its translation: CASSPTGWQPQHF. Complete variable domain (other parts from reference TRBV11-2 and TRBJ1-5): EAGVAQSPRYKIIEKRQSVAFWCNPISGHATLYWYQQILGQGPKLLIQFQNNGVVDDSQLPKDRFSAERLKGVDSTLKIQPAKLEDSAVYLCASSPTGWQPQHFGDGTRLSIL.

The chain links TRBV7-9 to TRBJ1-2; a possible D gene is TRBD1 (5 bases). The V gene's germline CDR1 is SEHNR and CDR2 FQNEAQ (reference sequence). The ends were cut back, 1 base at V and 5 bases at J, with 20 bases in the middle. The CDR3 totals 17 residues. The CDR3 DNA is TGTGCCAGCAGCTTAGAACCCGGAGACGCGGGGGGATATGGCTACACCTTC. This sequence encodes CASSLEPGDAGGYGYTF.

The rearrangement links TRBV7-9 to TRBJ2-1; 11 nucleotides align to TRBD1. Germline loops: CDR1 SEHNR, CDR2 FQNEAQ (reference sequence). There are 15 residues in the CDR3. V was pared by 5 bases and J by 7 bases, with 7 bases of the junction left unmatched. In nucleotides, the CDR3 is TGTGCCAGCAGCCACCGGGACAGGGGGTTTAATGAGCAGTTCTTC. This codes for CASSHRDRGFNEQFF.

This chain joins TRBV2 and TRBJ2-7; the D gene is possibly TRBD2 (7 bases). Germline CDR1 reads SNHLY; CDR2 reads FYNNEI. The V end lost 1 base, the J end lost 3 bases, and 13 bases lay between the germline ends. This CDR3 is 15 amino acids long. CDR3 in amino acids: CASSEEGGTNYEQYF. DNA of the CDR3: TGTGCCAGCAGTGAAGAGGGGGGGACAAACTACGAGCAGTACTTC.

V usage is TRBV5-7 and J usage is TRBJ2-7; D is ambiguous. TRBV5-7 is an ORF, and what it does is uncertain. V shed 4 bases and J shed 2 bases, with 10 bases lying between them. The CDR3 sequence is 13 residues long. This chain's CDR3 is CASSHGHTYEQYF. The CDR3 nucleotides are TGTGCCAGCAGCCACGGGCATACCTACGAGCAGTACTTC.

The chain has TRBV13 and TRBJ1-1, with D unclear. The CDR3 covers 14 residues. CDR1 is PRHDT, CDR2 FYEKMQ, per germline (reference sequence). The V gene lost 0 bases and the J gene lost 0 bases, with 5 bases spanning the gap. CDR3 DNA sequence: TGTGCCAGCAGCTTAGGAAACATGAACACTGAAGCTTTCTTT. It is translated as CASSLGNMNTEAFF.

The chain employs TRBV6-5 and TRBJ2-5; D may be TRBD1 (7 bases). The CDR3 has 15 amino acids. Germline V gives CDR1 MNHEY, CDR2 SVGAGI. Trimming removed 2 bases from V and 2 bases from J, with 12 bases in between. The CDR3 DNA sequence: TGTGCCAGCAGTTACCAGGGGGGAGGACAAGAGACCCAGTACTTC. It yields the protein CASSYQGGGQETQYF.

V usage is TRBV9 and J usage is TRBJ2-3; 13 bases map to TRBD2. CDR3 length: 16 amino acids. The germline CDR1 and CDR2 sequences are SGDLS and YYNGEE. V lost 6 bases, J lost 4 bases, and 8 bases stayed unmatched. CDR3 sequence: CASTGTSGGVSDTQYF. The DNA of the CDR3 is TGTGCCAGCACAGGTACTAGCGGGGGGGTTTCAGATACGCAGTATTTT.

This chain links TRBV5-1 with TRBJ2-3, with 8 nucleotides matching TRBD2. This CDR3 contains 19 residues. J gave up 2 bases and V 0 bases, and 14 bases lay outside the gene matches. Germline V gene data show CDR1 as SGHRS and CDR2 as YFSETQ. CDR3 DNA: TGCGCCAGCAGCTTGGCAGGGGTCGGCGGGGGGACTTACACAGATACGCAGTATTTT. Its protein is CASSLAGVGGGTYTDTQYF.

The CDR3 loop is CASGFGVGQSSYNEQFF. For the CDR3, the DNA is TGTGCTAGTGGTTTTGGGGTCGGACAGAGCTCCTACAATGAGCAGTTCTTC. The chain carries TRBV12-5 and TRBJ2-1, with D maybe TRBD1 (6 bases). The CDR3 consists of 17 residues. Germline loops: CDR1 LGHNT, CDR2 FRNRAP. The V end lost 3 bases, the J end lost 0 bases, and 15 bases lay between the germline ends.

The J gene is TRBJ2-7, the V gene TRBV11-2; 8 nucleotides match TRBD1. With V trimmed by 3 bases and J by 4 bases, 8 bases remained unmatched. The germline V gene encodes CDR1 SGHAT and CDR2 FQNNGV. The CDR3 consists of 15 residues. The CDR3, as DNA: TGTGCCAGCAGCTTCTCCGGGACAGGCGGATACGAGCAGTACTTC. It is translated as CASSFSGTGGYEQYF.

The chain uses TRBV7-9 and TRBJ1-6; D gene ambiguous. The CDR3 loop spans 13 amino acids. Germline V lookup: CDR1 SEHNR, CDR2 FQNEAQ (reference sequence). Trimming cost V 0 bases and J 6 bases, with 3 bases left between them. CDR3 in DNA: TGTGCCAGCAGCTTAGCTGTTAATTCACCCCTCCACTTT. Translated, it gives CASSLAVNSPLHF.

The V and J genes are TRBV9 and TRBJ2-2, with TRBD1 identical over 7 bases. The CDR3 covers 17 residues. Germline CDR1 is SGDLS and CDR2 is YYNGEE. The V and J ends lost 4 bases and 0 bases, in that order; junction bases with no gene match: 9. In DNA form, the CDR3 reads TGTGCCAGCAGCCCTACCGGACAGGTCGCGAACACCGGGGAGCTGTTTTTT. This sequence encodes CASSPTGQVANTGELFF.

The V call is TRBV9, the J call TRBJ2-5; 8 bases are shared with TRBD2. This CDR3 spans 14 amino acids. Trimming at V came to 0 bases and at J to 5 bases, leaving 3 bases not matched to a gene. Germline CDR1 reads SGDLS; CDR2 reads YYNGEE. The CDR3 DNA follows: TGTGCCAGCAGCGTAGGGGCTAGCGGGGAGACCCAGTACTTC. Protein sequence: CASSVGASGETQYF.

The V call is TRBV29-1, the J call TRBJ2-7; D may match TRBD1 or TRBD2 (6 bases each). Per the germline V gene, CDR1 is SQVTM and CDR2 is ANQGSEA. The ends were cut back, 4 bases at V and 0 bases at J, with 10 bases in the middle. The CDR3 is 13 amino acids. The CDR3: CSVAGGRSYEQYF. Written as DNA, the CDR3 is TGCAGCGTTGCTGGGGGGCGCTCCTACGAGCAGTACTTC.

The CDR3 loop reads CASSSGHNYGYTF. The CDR3 DNA reads as TGTGCCAGCAGCTCCGGACATAACTATGGCTACACCTTC. V is TRBV7-3 and J is TRBJ1-2; D may be TRBD1 (5 bases). CDR3 length equals 13 residues. The V gene's germline CDR1 is SGHTA and CDR2 FQGTGA. Trimming removed 4 bases at V and 1 base at J, with 7 bases between.

V usage is TRBV9 and J usage is TRBJ1-1; weak D call: TRBD1 (6 bases). Germline lookup yields CDR1 SGDLS and CDR2 YYNGEE. There are 14 residues in the CDR3. V lost 0 bases and J lost 5, with 11 bases in between. The CDR3 loop reads CASSVDGGGTEAFF. The CDR3 DNA is TGTGCCAGCAGCGTAGATGGAGGGGGGACTGAAGCTTTCTTT.